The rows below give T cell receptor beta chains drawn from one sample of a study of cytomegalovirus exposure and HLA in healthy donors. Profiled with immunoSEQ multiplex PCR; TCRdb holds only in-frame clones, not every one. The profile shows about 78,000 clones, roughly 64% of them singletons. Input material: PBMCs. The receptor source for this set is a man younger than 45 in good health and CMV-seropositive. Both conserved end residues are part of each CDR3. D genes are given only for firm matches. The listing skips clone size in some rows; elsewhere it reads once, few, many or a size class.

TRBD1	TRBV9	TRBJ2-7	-	CASSPEGALYEQYF	TGTGCCAGCAGCCCCGAGGGGGCCCTCTACGAGCAGTACTTC
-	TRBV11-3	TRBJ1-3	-	CASSLDGGQPGNTIYF	TGTGCCAGCAGCTTAGATGGAGGACAGCCCGGAAACACCATATATTTT
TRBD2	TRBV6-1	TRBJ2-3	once	CASRPLAGGGDTQYF	TGTGCCAGCAGACCCCTAGCGGGGGGCGGGGATACGCAGTATTTT
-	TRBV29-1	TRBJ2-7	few	CSVGSSYEQYF	TGCAGCGTTGGCAGCTCCTACGAGCAGTACTTC
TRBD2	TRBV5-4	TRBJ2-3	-	CASSGSGDTSTDTQYF	TGTGCCAGCAGCGGTAGCGGGGATACTAGCACAGATACGCAGTATTTT
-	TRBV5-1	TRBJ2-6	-	CASSTNSGANVLTF	TGCGCCAGCAGTACAAACTCTGGGGCCAACGTCCTGACTTTC
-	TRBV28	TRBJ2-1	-	CASMSPPVQQFF	TGTGCCAGCATGAGCCCCCCGGTGCAGCAGTTCTTC
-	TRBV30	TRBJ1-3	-	CAWSVIITGSGNTIYF	TGTGCCTGGAGTGTTATTATTACAGGGTCTGGAAACACCATATATTTT
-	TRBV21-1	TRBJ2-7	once	CASMGQGPYEQYF	TGTGCCAGCATGGGACAGGGTCCCTACGAGCAGTACTTC
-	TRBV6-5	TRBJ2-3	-	CASSYAGMRDTQYF	TGTGCCAGCAGTTATGCGGGGATGCGGGATACGCAGTATTTT
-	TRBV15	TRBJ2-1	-	CATSSGGAYNEQFF	TGTGCCACCAGCAGCGGCGGTGCCTACAATGAGCAGTTCTTC
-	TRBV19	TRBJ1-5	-	CASSVFGNQPQHF	TGTGCCAGTAGTGTATTTGGCAATCAGCCCCAGCATTTT
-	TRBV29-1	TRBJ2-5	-	CSGGEGGKTQYF	TGCAGCGGGGGAGAGGGGGGGAAGACCCAGTACTTC
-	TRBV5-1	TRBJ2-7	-	CASSLGPDFSEQYF	TGCGCCAGCAGCCTGGGGCCCGATTTCAGCGAGCAGTACTTC
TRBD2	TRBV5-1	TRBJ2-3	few	CASGPSGSTDTQYF	TGCGCCAGCGGCCCTAGCGGGAGTACAGATACGCAGTATTTT
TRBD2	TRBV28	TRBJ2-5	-	CAGGVQIQETQYF	TGTGCCGGGGGGGTACAGATCCAAGAGACCCAGTACTTC
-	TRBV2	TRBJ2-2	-	CASSPRVLVRELFF	TGTGCCAGCAGTCCCAGGGTTTTGGTCCGGGAGCTGTTTTTT
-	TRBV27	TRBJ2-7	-	CASSLSTVVRDEQYF	TGTGCCAGCAGCCTTTCGACAGTAGTTCGGGACGAGCAGTACTTC
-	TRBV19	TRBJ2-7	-	CASSIRMARGSSSYEQYF	TGTGCCAGTAGTATTCGAATGGCCAGGGGCTCGAGCTCCTACGAGCAGTACTTC
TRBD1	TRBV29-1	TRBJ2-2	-	CSVEGQGDTGELFF	TGCAGCGTTGAGGGACAGGGGGACACCGGGGAGCTGTTTTTT
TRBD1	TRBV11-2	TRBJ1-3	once	CASSFDRGLGNTIYF	TGTGCCAGCAGCTTTGACAGGGGGCTTGGAAACACCATATATTTT
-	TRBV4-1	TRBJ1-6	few	CASSLSATGNSPLHF	TGCGCCAGCAGCCTGTCAGCGACGGGAAATTCACCCCTCCACTTT
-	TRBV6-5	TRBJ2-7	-	CASSYSRGTYEQYF	TGTGCCAGCAGTTACTCGAGAGGAACCTACGAGCAGTACTTC
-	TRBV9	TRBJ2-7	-	CASSTGMGEQYF	TGTGCCAGCAGCACAGGGATGGGCGAGCAGTACTTC
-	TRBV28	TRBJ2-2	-	CASSFAAAGELFF	TGTGCCAGCAGTTTTGCGGCCGCCGGGGAGCTGTTTTTT
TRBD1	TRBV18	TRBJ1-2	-	CASSPPTGNYGYTF	TGTGCCAGCTCACCACCGACAGGGAACTATGGCTACACCTTC
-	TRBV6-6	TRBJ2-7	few	CASGHDRDEQYF	TGTGCCAGCGGCCACGACCGGGACGAGCAGTACTTC
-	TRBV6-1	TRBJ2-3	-	CAFMGGTSTDTQYF	TGTGCCTTTATGGGGGGAACTAGCACAGATACGCAGTATTTT
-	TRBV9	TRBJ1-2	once	CASSASEGVDGYTF	TGTGCCAGCAGCGCCTCTGAAGGGGTAGATGGCTACACCTTC
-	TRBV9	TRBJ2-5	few	CASSVSSGKETQYF	TGTGCCAGCAGCGTTTCCTCAGGGAAGGAGACCCAGTACTTC
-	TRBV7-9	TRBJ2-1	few	CASSVQGRNYNEQFF	TGTGCCAGCAGCGTACAGGGGAGGAACTACAATGAGCAGTTCTTC
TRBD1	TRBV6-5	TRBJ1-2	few	CASSPIDREAHGYTF	TGTGCCAGCAGTCCTATTGACAGGGAAGCACATGGCTACACCTTC
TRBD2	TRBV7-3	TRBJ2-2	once	CASSLSPTSANTGELFF	TGTGCCAGCAGCTTAAGCCCGACTAGCGCTAACACCGGGGAGCTGTTTTTT
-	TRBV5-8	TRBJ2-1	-	CASSLVLYGAYNEQFF	TGTGCCAGCAGCTTGGTCCTTTACGGGGCCTACAATGAGCAGTTCTTC
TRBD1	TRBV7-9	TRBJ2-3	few	CASSLGTGTGYTDTQYF	TGTGCCAGCAGCTTAGGGACCGGGACAGGATACACAGATACGCAGTATTTT
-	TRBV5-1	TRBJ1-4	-	CASSSRQGSFEKLFF	TGCGCCAGCAGCTCACGACAAGGTAGTTTTGAAAAACTGTTTTTT
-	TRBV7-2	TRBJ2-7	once	CASSLSSYEQYF	TGTGCCAGCAGCCTGAGCTCCTACGAGCAGTACTTC
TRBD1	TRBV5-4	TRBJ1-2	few	CASSDGTGIGYTF	TGTGCCAGCAGCGACGGGACAGGGATAGGCTACACCTTC
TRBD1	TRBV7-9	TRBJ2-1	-	CAGTSGQGLFF	TGTGCCGGAACCTCGGGACAGGGGCTGTTCTTC
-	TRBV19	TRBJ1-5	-	CASSIDLWRGNQPQHF	TGTGCCAGTAGTATAGATCTTTGGAGGGGCAATCAGCCCCAGCATTTT
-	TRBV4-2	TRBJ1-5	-	CASSHGETSNQPQHF	TGTGCCAGCAGCCACGGGGAGACCAGCAATCAGCCCCAGCATTTT
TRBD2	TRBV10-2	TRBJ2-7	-	CASSDGTSTYEQYF	TGCGCCAGCAGTGACGGGACTAGCACCTACGAGCAGTACTTC
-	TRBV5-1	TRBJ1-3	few	CASSPRGSGNTIYF	TGCGCCAGCAGCCCTCGGGGCTCTGGAAACACCATATATTTT
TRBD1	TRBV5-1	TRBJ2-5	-	CASSLAAGQGAGETQYF	TGCGCCAGCAGCTTGGCCGCGGGACAGGGGGCTGGAGAGACCCAGTACTTC
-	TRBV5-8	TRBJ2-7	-	CASSPSYEQYF	TGTGCCAGCAGCCCATCCTACGAGCAGTACTTC
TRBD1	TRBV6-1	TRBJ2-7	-	CASSGHGTGAYEQYF	TGTGCCAGCAGTGGACACGGGACAGGGGCCTACGAGCAGTACTTC
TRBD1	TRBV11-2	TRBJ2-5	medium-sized	CASSSVSTGDQETQYF	TGTGCCAGCAGCTCCGTCTCGACAGGGGACCAAGAGACCCAGTACTTC
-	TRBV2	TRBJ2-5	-	CAAGTVASGRQETQYF	TGTGCCGCCGGGACAGTAGCTAGCGGGCGTCAAGAGACCCAGTACTTC
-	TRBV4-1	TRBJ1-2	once	CASSQDSGNYGYTF	TGCGCCAGTAGCCAAGACTCGGGGAACTATGGCTACACCTTC
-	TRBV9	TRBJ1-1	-	CASSVVHGNTEAFF	TGTGCCAGCAGCGTAGTGCACGGGAACACTGAAGCTTTCTTT
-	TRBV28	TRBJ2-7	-	CASSLAGPYEQYF	TGTGCCAGCAGTTTAGCAGGGCCCTACGAGCAGTACTTC
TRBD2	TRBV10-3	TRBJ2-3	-	CAISGGTSGSTDTQYF	TGTGCCATCAGTGGGGGGACTAGCGGCAGCACAGATACGCAGTATTTT
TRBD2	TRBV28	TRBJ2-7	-	CASSPSGGAYEQYF	TGTGCCAGCAGTCCTAGCGGGGGAGCCTACGAGCAGTACTTC
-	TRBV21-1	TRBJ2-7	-	CASSKWAPHYEQYF	TGTGCCAGCAGCAAATGGGCCCCCCACTACGAGCAGTACTTC
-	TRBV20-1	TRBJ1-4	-	CSAKQDEKLFF	TGCAGTGCTAAACAGGATGAAAAACTGTTTTTT
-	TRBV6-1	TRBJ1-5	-	CASSILGSQHF	TGTGCCAGCAGTATACTAGGGTCCCAGCATTTT
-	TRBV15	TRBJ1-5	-	CATSSDRYSNQPQHF	TGTGCCACCAGCAGTGACAGATATAGCAATCAGCCCCAGCATTTT